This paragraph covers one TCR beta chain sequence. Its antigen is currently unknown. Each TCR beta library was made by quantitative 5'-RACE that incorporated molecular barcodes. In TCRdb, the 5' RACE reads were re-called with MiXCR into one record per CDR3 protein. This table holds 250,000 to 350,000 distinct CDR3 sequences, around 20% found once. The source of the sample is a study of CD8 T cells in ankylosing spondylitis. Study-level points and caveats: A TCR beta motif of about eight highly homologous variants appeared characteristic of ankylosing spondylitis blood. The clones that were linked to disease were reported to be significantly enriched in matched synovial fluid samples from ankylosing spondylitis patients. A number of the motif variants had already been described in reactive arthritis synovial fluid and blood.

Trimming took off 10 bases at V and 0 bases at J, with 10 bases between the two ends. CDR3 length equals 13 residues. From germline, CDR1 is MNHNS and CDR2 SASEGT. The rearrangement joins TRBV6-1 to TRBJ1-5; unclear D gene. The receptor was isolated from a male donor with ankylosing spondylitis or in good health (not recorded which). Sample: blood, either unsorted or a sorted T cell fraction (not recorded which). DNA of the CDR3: TGTGCCACCAGACTGTATAGCAATCAGCCCCAGCATTTT. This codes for CATRLYSNQPQHF.